The rows below give T cell receptor beta chains drawn from one sample of a study of blood T cell repertoires in COVID-19. Repertoires were generated with immunoSEQ multiplex PCR, while TCRdb's copy carries only in-frame clones and drops some. The sample includes approximately 400,000 clones, roughly nine tenths of them seen just once. What was sequenced was peripheral blood. The receptors derive from a man aged 40-49 years with acute or convalescent COVID-19. The CDR3 runs from the conserved cysteine through the conserved F or W. The D gene is left open where the match is weak. The size field is filled for only some rows; it gives once, few, many or a size class.

d_gene | j_gene | v_gene | abundance | CDR3aa | CDR3nt
. | TRBJ1-6 | TRBV6-6 | . | CASSQRWGTYNSPLHF | TGTGCCAGCAGCCAGAGATGGGGCACCTATAATTCACCCCTCCACTTT
. | TRBJ2-1 | TRBV5-1 | . | CASSLAFVAGNEQFF | TGCGCCAGCAGCTTGGCCTTTGTAGCCGGCAATGAGCAGTTCTTC
. | TRBJ2-5 | TRBV27 | . | CASSLLYEETQYF | TGTGCCAGCAGTCTATTATATGAGGAGACCCAGTACTTC
TRBD2 | TRBJ2-1 | TRBV19 | few | CASSIAGGTLSYNEQFF | TGTGCCAGTAGTATAGCGGGAGGGACCCTTTCCTACAATGAGCAGTTCTTC
TRBD2 | TRBJ2-1 | TRBV3-1/TRBV3-2 | . | CASSQDRGGYNEQFF | TGTGCCAGCAGCCAAGATCGGGGGGGTTACAATGAGCAGTTCTTC
. | TRBJ2-1 | TRBV4-1 | . | CASSQDRQYNEQFF | TGCGCCAGCAGCCAAGATCGACAGTACAATGAGCAGTTCTTC
TRBD1 | TRBJ1-2 | TRBV19 | . | CASRGGQKNYGYTF | TGTGCCAGTAGAGGGGGACAGAAAAACTATGGCTACACCTTC
. | TRBJ1-5 | TRBV6-5 | . | CASSLGTRHDQPQHF | TGTGCCAGCAGCCTCGGGACACGACACGATCAGCCCCAGCATTTT
. | TRBJ2-1 | TRBV21-1 | once | CASSKPGLAIPRDEQFF | TGTGCCAGCAGTAAGCCGGGACTAGCGATCCCCCGCGATGAGCAGTTCTTC
. | TRBJ2-3 | TRBV3-1/TRBV3-2 | . | CASSQVVTGGHTDTQYF | TGTGCCAGCAGCCAAGTTGTTACGGGGGGCCACACAGATACGCAGTATTTT
TRBD2 | TRBJ2-3 | TRBV13 | . | CASSLRRGVGDTQYF | TGTGCCAGCAGCTTACGACGGGGGGTCGGAGATACGCAGTATTTT
TRBD1 | TRBJ1-3 | TRBV5-4 | once | CASSSLAGTGPGNTIYF | TGTGCCAGCAGCTCTTTAGCCGGGACAGGACCTGGAAACACCATATATTTT
. | TRBJ2-7 | TRBV4-1 | . | CASSQEFWLAGEQYF | TGCGCCAGCAGCCAAGAATTCTGGCTAGCAGGCGAGCAGTACTTC
TRBD1 | TRBJ1-1 | TRBV5-1 | . | CASSLDRGDTEAFF | TGCGCCAGCAGCTTGGACAGGGGAGACACTGAAGCTTTCTTT
TRBD1 | TRBJ2-1 | TRBV14 | . | CASSQRWGRTGDNEQFF | TGTGCCAGCAGCCAAAGATGGGGAAGGACAGGGGACAATGAGCAGTTCTTC
. | TRBJ1-3 | TRBV28 | . | CASSWGNQGSGNTIYF | TGTGCCAGCAGTTGGGGCAACCAGGGTTCTGGAAACACCATATATTTT
. | TRBJ1-1 | TRBV7-9 | . | CASRSTNTEAFF | TGTGCCAGCCGTTCTACGAACACTGAAGCTTTCTTT
. | TRBJ1-5 | TRBV19 | . | CASSMRPANSNQPQHF | TGTGCCAGTAGTATGAGGCCAGCTAATAGCAATCAGCCCCAGCATTTT
. | TRBJ2-7 | TRBV7-8 | . | CASSSPLDRPLFFYEQYF | TGTGCCAGCAGCTCACCCCTTGACAGGCCCCTCTTTTTTTACGAGCAGTACTTC
TRBD1 | TRBJ1-2 | TRBV4-1 | . | CASSPDRAYGYTF | TGCGCCAGCAGCCCAGACAGGGCGTACGGCTACACCTTC
. | TRBJ2-5 | TRBV6-1 | . | CASSETFSDSHTTQYF | TGTGCCAGCAGCGAAACCTTTTCGGACAGTCATACGACCCAGTACTTC
TRBD2 | TRBJ2-1 | TRBV11-2 | once | CASSLVPFSRGGNEQFF | TGTGCCAGCAGCTTAGTTCCTTTCTCGCGGGGGGGGAATGAGCAGTTCTTC
TRBD2 | TRBJ2-2 | TRBV5-1 | . | CASHERLAGDTGELFF | TGCGCCAGCCATGAGAGACTAGCGGGGGACACCGGGGAGCTGTTTTTT
. | TRBJ1-2 | TRBV27 | . | CASSRDIDLYGYTF | TGTGCCAGCAGCCGGGACATTGACTTGTATGGCTACACCTTC
TRBD2 | TRBJ2-3 | TRBV14 | . | CASSHLGTSGGRTDTQYF | TGTGCCAGCAGCCACCTCGGGACTAGCGGGGGCCGCACAGATACGCAGTATTTT
. | TRBJ1-5 | TRBV6-5 | . | CASSYSTGGQPQHF | TGTGCCAGCAGTTACTCGACGGGGGGTCAGCCCCAGCATTTT
. | TRBJ2-7 | TRBV18 | . | CASSPGTVTISYEQYF | TGTGCCAGCTCACCAGGTACGGTTACGATCTCCTACGAGCAGTACTTC
. | TRBJ2-3 | TRBV5-4 | . | CASSWAGGTDTQYF | TGTGCCAGCAGCTGGGCAGGGGGCACAGATACGCAGTATTTT
TRBD1 | TRBJ1-5 | TRBV19 | . | CASSIPGGYQPQHF | TGTGCCAGTAGTATCCCAGGGGGATATCAGCCCCAGCATTTT
TRBD1 | TRBJ1-4 | TRBV28 | once | CASSLRDRANEKLFF | TGTGCCAGCAGCCTCCGGGACAGGGCTAATGAAAAACTGTTTTTT
. | TRBJ2-1 | TRBV7-2 | . | CASSFRQGEQFF | TGTGCCAGCAGCTTTAGGCAGGGGGAGCAGTTCTTC